The 23 T cell receptor beta chains presented below share a single source sample, sequenced in a study of TIL therapy for anti-PD-1-resistant metastatic lung cancer. This was the immunoSEQ v3 assay. Sequencing used immunoSEQ multiplex PCR; TCRdb keeps in-frame clones, though not all of them. This sample has approximately 20,000 clones, with about 78% found just once. Time point of the sample: pre-treatment sample, taken before nivolumab and TIL therapy. The sequences come from blood, collected at baseline. These TCRs come from a person between 25 and 79 years old with non-small cell lung cancer.

This rearrangement joins TRBV7-9 to TRBJ2-7, with D tentatively TRBD1 (6 bases). Germline V gene data show CDR1 as SEHNR and CDR2 as FQNEAQ (reference sequence). This CDR3 spans 17 amino acids. Trimming removed 1 base from V and 0 bases from J, with 16 bases in between. The CDR3 coding sequence is TGTGCCAGCAGCTTAGGAGCCTGGGGGCCTAGCTCCTACGAGCAGTACTTC. It yields the protein CASSLGAWGPSSYEQYF.

The chain has TRBV28 and TRBJ1-5; 10 positions agree with TRBD1. V shed 2 bases and J 3 bases; nucleotides not matched to a gene: 16. The CDR3 length is 20 residues. Germline V gene sequence: CDR1 MDHEN, CDR2 SYDVKM. Here the CDR3 reads CASSLTGTGVSFSLNQPQHF. As DNA, the CDR3 is TGTGCCAGCAGTTTAACCGGGACAGGGGTTTCGTTTTCACTCAATCAGCCCCAGCATTTT.

The chain combines TRBV6-6 with TRBJ1-6; D not certain. Trimming removed 2 bases from V and 8 bases from J, with 7 bases in between. The CDR3 contains 13 residues. The germline gives CDR1 MNHNY, CDR2 SVGAGI (reference sequence). The chain's CDR3 is CASSYPGDSPLHF. In nucleotides, the CDR3 is TGTGCCAGCAGTTACCCCGGAGATTCACCCCTCCACTTT.

The chain couples TRBV27 to TRBJ2-3, with D possibly matching TRBD2 (5 bases). V lost 2 bases and J 0 bases, leaving 9 bases between the germline ends. The length of the CDR3 is 15 residues. Per germline, CDR1 MNHEY and CDR2 SMNVEV (reference sequence). The DNA of the CDR3 is TGTGCCAGCAGTTTAGGGGAGCGGAGCACAGATACGCAGTATTTT. This codes for CASSLGERSTDTQYF.

This rearrangement joins TRBV6-6 to TRBJ2-7, with TRBD2 identical over 8 bases. V shed 8 bases, J shed 6 bases, and the junction held 12 bases outside the gene matches. The CDR3 consists of 14 residues. CDR1 MNHNY and CDR2 SVGAGI come from the germline V gene (reference sequence). CDR3 in DNA: TGTGCCAGCTCCAGAGCGGGGGCCACTCTCGAGCAGTACTTC. This encodes CASSRAGATLEQYF.

This rearrangement joins TRBV28 to TRBJ2-7; possibly TRBD2 for D (5 bases). This CDR3 is built from 15 residues. Per the germline V gene, CDR1 is MDHEN and CDR2 is SYDVKM. V was trimmed by 5 bases and J by 5 bases, leaving 19 bases between them. CDR3 DNA sequence: TGTGCCAGCAGTCTCCGGGGAGCGCTCGGCCACGAGCAGTACTTC. This encodes CASSLRGALGHEQYF.

V usage is TRBV2 and J usage is TRBJ1-5; no clear D. The CDR3 totals 13 residues. CDR1 is SNHLY and CDR2 is FYNNEI in the germline V gene. Trimming took off 6 bases at V and 0 bases at J, with 6 bases between the two ends. The CDR3 reads CASREYSNQPQHF. The CDR3, as DNA: TGTGCCAGCAGGGAATATAGCAATCAGCCCCAGCATTTT.

V usage is TRBV11-2 and J usage is TRBJ2-5, with 9 bases matching TRBD2. J was trimmed by 3 bases and V by 5 bases; bases with no gene match: 13. CDR1 SGHAT and CDR2 FQNNGV come from the germline V gene. CDR3 length: 17 residues. CDR3 in DNA: TGTGCCAGCAGCCGCAAGGCGCTAGCGGGATTTGAAGAGACCCAGTACTTC. Translation gives CASSRKALAGFEETQYF.

The CDR3 nucleotides read TGTGCCAGCAGTTCCCTTCGGGGGGGTCCCTTGCGCTACGAGCAGTACTTC. The encoded protein is CASSSLRGGPLRYEQYF. The rearrangement uses TRBV5-6 and TRBJ2-7; 8 positions agree with TRBD2. Germline values: CDR1 SGHDT, CDR2 YYEEEE. Trimming took 5 bases from V and 3 from J; bases not matched to a gene: 16. The CDR3 extends over 17 amino acids.

CDR3 sequence reads: CASSNGQGALGNTIYF. CDR3 sequence (DNA): TGTGCCAGCAGCAACGGACAGGGGGCTCTAGGAAACACCATATATTTT. The chain couples TRBV9 to TRBJ1-3; 11 nucleotides line up with TRBD1. This CDR3 spans 16 amino acids. CDR1 and CDR2 (germline): SGDLS, YYNGEE. V lost 4 bases, J lost 4 bases, and 7 bases stayed unmatched.

CDR3 residues: CASSFTSASGELFF. CDR3 nucleotides: TGTGCCAGCAGTTTTACTAGCGCCTCCGGGGAGCTGTTTTTT. The V call is TRBV28, the J call TRBJ2-2, with TRBD2 matching over 7 bases. The V gene end was trimmed by 3 bases and the J gene end by 6 bases; junction bases not matched to a gene: 4. The CDR3 loop spans 14 amino acids. Germline V gene sequence: CDR1 MDHEN, CDR2 SYDVKM.

This clone was observed a few times. V is TRBV19 and J is TRBJ1-1; D uncertain. Looked up from germline, CDR1 is LNHDA and CDR2 is SQIVND (reference sequence). Trimming pared 7 bases from V and 11 bases from J, leaving 14 bases between. There are 11 residues in the CDR3. The chain's CDR3 is CASKGTGDAFF. In DNA form, the CDR3 reads TGTGCCAGTAAGGGTACTGGCGATGCTTTCTTT.

This chain connects TRBV7-9 to TRBJ1-1; TRBD1 agrees at 7 bases. The CDR3 sequence is 17 residues long. Germline V lookup: CDR1 SEHNR, CDR2 FQNEAQ (reference sequence). Germline trimming cut 4 bases from V and 2 bases from J; bases unmatched to any gene: 13. This CDR3 is CASSSSASGTDNTEAFF. In DNA, the CDR3 is TGTGCCAGCAGCTCTAGTGCCTCCGGGACAGATAACACTGAAGCTTTCTTT.

The chain has TRBV4-3 and TRBJ2-1, with 11 nucleotides matching TRBD2. Losses at the gene ends were 1 base for V and 8 bases for J; bases not matched to a gene: 7. Germline V gives CDR1 LGHNA, CDR2 YSLEER. This CDR3 region has 16 residues. As DNA, the CDR3 is TGCGCCAGCAGCCAAGGTACTAGCGGGAGTAGCCATGAGCAGTTCTTC. It translates to CASSQGTSGSSHEQFF.

The chain links TRBV6-5 to TRBJ2-1; 7 bases align to TRBD2. With 8 bases clipped from V and 5 bases from J, the junction kept 6 bases outside the gene matches. CDR3 length: 13 residues. Germline V gene lookup returns CDR1 MNHEY and CDR2 SVGAGI. CDR3 coding DNA: TGTGCCAGCGCGGGGGACGGAGACAATGAGCAGTTCTTC. It codes for CASAGDGDNEQFF.

The CDR3 bases are TGTGCCAGCAGTTTCACCGGACAGGGGAACGGGGAGCTGTTTTTT. Its protein is CASSFTGQGNGELFF. This chain joins TRBV6-6 and TRBJ2-2; 9 bases align to TRBD1. This CDR3 comprises 15 residues. Germline CDR1 and CDR2: MNHNY and SVGAGI (reference sequence). The trim removed 4 bases at V and 7 bases at J, leaving 7 bases unmatched.

The table lists this clone with a count of one. The chain couples TRBV5-4 to TRBJ2-2, with 11 positions matching TRBD2. Trimming removed 4 bases from V and 0 bases from J; junction bases left unmatched: 5. The CDR3 has 17 residues. The germline V gene has CDR1 SGHNT and CDR2 YYREEE (reference sequence). This CDR3 is CASSPPGLAANTGELFF. The CDR3 DNA reads as TGTGCCAGCAGCCCGCCGGGACTAGCGGCGAACACCGGGGAGCTGTTTTTT. The variable domain in full, completed from reference TRBV5-4 and TRBJ2-2, reads ETGVTQSPTHLIKTRGQQVTLRCSSQSGHNTVSWYQQALGQGPQFIFQYYREEENGRGNFPPRFSGLQFPNYSSELNVNALELDDSALYLCASSPPGLAANTGELFFGEGSRLTVL.

This chain joins TRBV5-1 and TRBJ2-1; 9 nucleotides line up with TRBD2. The length of the CDR3 is 17 residues. CDR1 and CDR2 from the germline V gene are SGHRS and YFSETQ. With V trimmed by 1 base and J by 7 bases, 12 bases remained unmatched. In DNA form, the CDR3 reads TGCGCCAGCAGCTTGACGGATCCCCTAGCGGGGTGGAATGAGCAGTTCTTC. Protein product: CASSLTDPLAGWNEQFF.

V usage is TRBV29-1 and J usage is TRBJ2-5, with 10 nucleotides matching TRBD1. The J call is doubtful: the DNA matches TRBJ2-7 better. This CDR3 has 15 amino acids. CDR1 is SQVTM and CDR2 is ANQGSEA in the germline V gene. The CDR3 DNA is TGCAGCGTTGTTAAGACAGGGGGCGATCCAACCGAGCAGTACTTC. Translated, it gives CSVVKTGGDPTEQYF.

The J gene is TRBJ1-1, the V gene TRBV28; possible D gene TRBD1, 6 bases. V was pared by 6 bases and J by 0 bases, with 20 bases between. This CDR3 has 17 amino acids. Germline V lookup: CDR1 MDHEN, CDR2 SYDVKM. Here the CDR3 DNA reads TGTGCCAGCAGGGAAACGACAGGCGACCCTTTGAACACTGAAGCTTTCTTT. It translates to CASRETTGDPLNTEAFF.

The V call is TRBV28, the J call TRBJ2-3, with D perhaps matching TRBD1 (6 bases). CDR1 is MDHEN and CDR2 is SYDVKM in the germline V gene. V gave up 3 bases and J gave up 2 bases, with 9 bases separating them. The length of the CDR3 is 14 residues. The CDR3 here is CASSFQGYTDTQYF. CDR3 DNA: TGTGCCAGCAGTTTTCAGGGGTACACAGATACGCAGTATTTT.

J is TRBJ1-2 and V is TRBV2; D may be TRBD1 (6 bases). Trimming took 6 bases from V and 0 from J, leaving 8 bases between them. This CDR3 comprises 13 residues. Germline assignment: CDR1 SNHLY and CDR2 FYNNEI. DNA for the CDR3: TGTGCCAGCAGCGGACAGTCTAACTATGGCTACACCTTC. Translation gives CASSGQSNYGYTF.

This clone showed up just a few times. The chain joins TRBV28 to TRBJ2-3; 8 positions agree with TRBD1. The germline V gene has CDR1 MDHEN and CDR2 SYDVKM. Losses at the gene ends were 6 bases for V and 1 base for J; bases not matched to a gene: 9. The CDR3 contains 16 residues. The CDR3 DNA is TGTGCCAGCAGCTTCGCCACAGGGGGAGGCACAGATACGCAGTATTTT. Amino acid sequence: CASSFATGGGTDTQYF.